This T cell receptor (beta chain) came from a study of cytomegalovirus exposure and HLA in healthy donors. The ends were cut back, 6 bases at V and 3 bases at J, with 14 bases in the middle. Germline assignment: CDR1 MNHNS and CDR2 SASEGT. This CDR3 region has 14 residues. The PCR used 60 Vbeta and 13 Jbeta primers. As handled by the study authors: Later work found 80 million to 85 million unique TCR beta chains, with approximately 12 million shared. Method: immunoSEQ multiplex PCR; TCRdb's copy keeps in-frame clones and lacks some. The V and J calls and clone size are taken from that table; D and trimming were inferred from the DNA. The sample records about 90,000 clones, less than 75% being singletons.

The sequence came from a woman in her 30s in good health and CMV-seropositive. Material: PBMCs. The J gene is TRBJ1-2, the V gene TRBV6-1; weak D call: TRBD1 (5 bases). Here the CDR3 DNA reads TGTGCCAGCAGCCTGGGTCCCAGGGACTATGGCTACACCTTC. The encoded protein is CASSLGPRDYGYTF.